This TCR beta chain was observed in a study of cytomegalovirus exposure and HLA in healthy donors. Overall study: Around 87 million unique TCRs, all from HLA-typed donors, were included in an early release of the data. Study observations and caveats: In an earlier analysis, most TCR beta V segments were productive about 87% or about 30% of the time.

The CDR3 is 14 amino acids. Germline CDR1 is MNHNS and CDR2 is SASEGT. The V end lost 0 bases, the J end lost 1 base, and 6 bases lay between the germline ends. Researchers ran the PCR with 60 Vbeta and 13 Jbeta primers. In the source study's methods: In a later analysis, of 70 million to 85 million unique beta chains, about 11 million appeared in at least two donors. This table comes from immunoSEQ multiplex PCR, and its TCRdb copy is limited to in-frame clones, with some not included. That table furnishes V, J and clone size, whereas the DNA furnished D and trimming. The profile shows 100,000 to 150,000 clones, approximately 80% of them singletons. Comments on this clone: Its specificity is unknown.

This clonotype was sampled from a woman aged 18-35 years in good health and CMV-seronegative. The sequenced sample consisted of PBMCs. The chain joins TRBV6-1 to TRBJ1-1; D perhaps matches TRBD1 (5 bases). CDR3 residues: CASSEATGNTEAFF. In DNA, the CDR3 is TGTGCCAGCAGTGAAGCAACAGGGAACACTGAAGCTTTCTTT.